This TCR beta chain was found in a study of cytomegalovirus exposure and HLA in healthy donors. The CDR3 totals 14 residues. The V end lost 0 bases, the J end lost 6 bases, and 11 bases lay between the germline ends. Germline CDR1 and CDR2: SGHTA and FQGTGA. Use of 60 Vbeta and 13 Jbeta primers characterized the PCR. Assay used: immunoSEQ multiplex PCR; TCRdb lists only in-frame clones, some missing. The table has approximately 130,000 clones, over 8.5% seen once. The TCR sequence derives from a middle-aged woman in good health and CMV-seropositive. This chain joins TRBV7-3 and TRBJ1-1; D gene unclear. The sample consisted of PBMCs. For the CDR3, the DNA is TGTGCCAGCAGCTTAACGGAGGGCCCTCCTGAAGCTTTCTTT. It encodes CASSLTEGPPEAFF.